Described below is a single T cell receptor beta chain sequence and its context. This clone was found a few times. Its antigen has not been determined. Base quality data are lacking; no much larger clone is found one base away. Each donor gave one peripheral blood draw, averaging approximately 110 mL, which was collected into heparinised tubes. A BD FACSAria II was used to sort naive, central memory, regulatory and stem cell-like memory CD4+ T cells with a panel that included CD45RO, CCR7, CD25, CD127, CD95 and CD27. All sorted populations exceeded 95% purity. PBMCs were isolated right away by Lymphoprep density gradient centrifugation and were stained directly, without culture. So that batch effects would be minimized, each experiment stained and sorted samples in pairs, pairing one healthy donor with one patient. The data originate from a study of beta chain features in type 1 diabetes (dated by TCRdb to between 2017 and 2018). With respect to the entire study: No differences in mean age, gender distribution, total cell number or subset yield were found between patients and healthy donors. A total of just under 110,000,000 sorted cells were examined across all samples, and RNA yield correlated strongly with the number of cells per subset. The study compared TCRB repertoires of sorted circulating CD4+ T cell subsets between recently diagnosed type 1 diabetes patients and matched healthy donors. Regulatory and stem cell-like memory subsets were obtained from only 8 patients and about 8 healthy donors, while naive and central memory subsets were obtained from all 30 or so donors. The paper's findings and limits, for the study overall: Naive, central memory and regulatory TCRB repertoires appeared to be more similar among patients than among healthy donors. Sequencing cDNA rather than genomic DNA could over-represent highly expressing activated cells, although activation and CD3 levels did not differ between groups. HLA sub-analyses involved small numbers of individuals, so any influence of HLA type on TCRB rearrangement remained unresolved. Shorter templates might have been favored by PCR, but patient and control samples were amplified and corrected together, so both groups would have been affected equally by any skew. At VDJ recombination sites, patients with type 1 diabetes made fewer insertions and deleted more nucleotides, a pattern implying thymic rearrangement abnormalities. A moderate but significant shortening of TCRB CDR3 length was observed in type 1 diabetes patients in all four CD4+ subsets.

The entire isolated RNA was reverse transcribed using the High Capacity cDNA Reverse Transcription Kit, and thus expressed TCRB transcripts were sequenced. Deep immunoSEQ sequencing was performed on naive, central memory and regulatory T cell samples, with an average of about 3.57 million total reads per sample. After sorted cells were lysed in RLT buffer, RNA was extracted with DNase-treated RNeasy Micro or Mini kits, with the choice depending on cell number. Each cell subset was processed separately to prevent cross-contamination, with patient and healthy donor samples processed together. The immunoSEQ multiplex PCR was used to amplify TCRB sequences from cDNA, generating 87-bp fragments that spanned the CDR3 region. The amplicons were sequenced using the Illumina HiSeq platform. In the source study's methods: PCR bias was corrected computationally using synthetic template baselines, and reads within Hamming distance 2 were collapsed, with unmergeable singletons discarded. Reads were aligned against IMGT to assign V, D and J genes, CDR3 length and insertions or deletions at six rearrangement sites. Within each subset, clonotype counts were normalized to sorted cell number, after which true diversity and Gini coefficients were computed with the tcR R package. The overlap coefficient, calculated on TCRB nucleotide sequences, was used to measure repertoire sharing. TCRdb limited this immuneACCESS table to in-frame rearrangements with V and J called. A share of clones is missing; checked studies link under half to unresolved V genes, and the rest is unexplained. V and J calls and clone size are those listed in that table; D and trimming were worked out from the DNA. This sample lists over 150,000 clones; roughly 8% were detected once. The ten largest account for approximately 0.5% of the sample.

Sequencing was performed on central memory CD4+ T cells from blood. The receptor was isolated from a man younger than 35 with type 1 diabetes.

The CDR3 reads as follows: CAIKGGMVDSPLHF. The DNA is as follows: TGTGCCATCAAAGGGGGAATGGTAGATTCACCCCTCCACTTT. Here the chain combines TRBV10-3 and TRBJ1-6, with TRBD1 as a weak D call on 6 bases. CDR1 and CDR2 were assigned from the germline V gene as ENHRY and SYGVKD. Trimming at the junction amounts to 7 bases on V and 8 bases on J, and the germline ends lie 15 bases apart. Measured from the cysteine to the phenylalanine, the CDR3 is 14 residues long. Only CDR3 DNA is held: 42 bases, read in frame from base 1.